Presented here are 17 T cell receptor beta chains from one specimen sequenced in a study of monozygotic twins with inflammatory bowel disease. From the 5' RACE reads, TCRdb lists one entry per CDR3 protein and no DNA. The table for this sample gives roughly 330,000 distinct CDR3 sequences. Sequenced input: blood. The receptor set was obtained from a human donor with ulcerative colitis or Crohn's disease, or a healthy co-twin of an affected twin (not recorded which).

The chain has TRBV2 and TRBJ1-5; TCRdb reports TRBD1, a call that lacks DNA to check it against. CDR3 size: 12 residues. CDR1 and CDR2 (germline): SNHLY, FYNNEI. CDR3 protein: CASSSPRGSGAF.

The chain is built from TRBV11-2 and TRBJ1-4; TCRdb proposes TRBD1, but this gene call is untestable without DNA. This CDR3 has 18 residues. CDR1 is SGHAT, CDR2 FQNNGV, per germline. The CDR3 protein is CASSLYVLGARVYEKLFF.

The chain recombines TRBV7-3 with TRBJ1-1. Germline V gives CDR1 SGHTA, CDR2 FQGTGA. CDR3 length: 13 amino acids. The CDR3 protein is CATAAARDAEAFF.

This chain uses TRBV7-9 with TRBJ1-4; there is no DNA to check the TCRdb D call of TRBD1. CDR1 and CDR2 from the germline V gene are SEHNR and FQNEAQ (reference sequence). The CDR3 is 16 residues long. CDR3 sequence: CASSVGKGAEDEKLFF.

The chain couples TRBV7-6 to TRBJ1-2; TCRdb returns TRBD1, unconfirmable since there is no DNA. Germline V gene sequence: CDR1 SGHVS, CDR2 FNYEAQ. The CDR3 contains 14 residues. CDR3 residues: CASSLGTGTGGYTF. The full variable domain, completed using reference TRBV7-6 and TRBJ1-2, is GAGVSQSPRYKVTKRGQDVALRCDPISGHVSLYWYRQALGQGPEFLTYFNYEAQQDKSGLPNDRFSAERPEGSISTLTIQRTEQRDSAMYRCASSLGTGTGGYTFGSGTRLTVV.

This chain joins TRBV15 and TRBJ1-3; TCRdb proposes TRBD1, but this gene call is untestable without DNA. Per the germline V gene, CDR1 is LNHNV and CDR2 is YYDKDF (reference sequence). This CDR3 comprises 15 residues. The CDR3 reads CATSRDSGAGNTIYF. The variable domain in full, completed from reference TRBV15 and TRBJ1-3, reads DAMVIQNPRYQVTQFGKPVTLSCSQTLNHNVMYWYQQKSSQAPKLLFHYYDKDFNNEADTPDNFQSRRPNTSFCFLDIRSPGLGDTAMYLCATSRDSGAGNTIYFGEGSWLTVV.

The chain recombines TRBV20-1 with TRBJ2-5. The germline gives CDR1 DFQATT, CDR2 SNEGSKA (reference sequence). The CDR3 runs 13 residues. This chain's CDR3 is CSARVPSIETQYF.

The chain couples TRBV5-4 to TRBJ2-5; TCRdb reports TRBD2, a call that lacks DNA to check it against. From germline, CDR1 is SGHNT and CDR2 YYREEE (reference sequence). The CDR3 length is 12 residues. The CDR3 here is CARGWERETQYF.

The chain carries TRBV4-3 and TRBJ1-3. The germline CDR1 and CDR2 sequences are LGHNA and YSLEER. This CDR3 contains 15 residues. The CDR3 sequence: CASSQSPHPGNTIYF.

V and J are TRBV6-6 and TRBJ2-1; TCRdb selects TRBD1, and the lack of DNA leaves this call unchecked. Germline V gene data show CDR1 as MNHNY and CDR2 as SVGAGI (reference sequence). The CDR3 extends over 14 amino acids. This CDR3 reads CASSSTGDYNEQFF.

V is TRBV5-1 and J is TRBJ2-2; TCRdb names TRBD2, which stays unverified in the absence of DNA. Germline V lookup: CDR1 SGHRS, CDR2 YFSETQ. This CDR3 is 15 amino acids long. This CDR3 reads CASSQRGISTGELFF.

The rearrangement links TRBV4-1 to TRBJ2-6; TCRdb proposes TRBD2, but this gene call is untestable without DNA. Germline CDR1 and CDR2: MGHRA and YSYEKL. CDR3 size: 19 residues. This CDR3 is CASSRKEREATSGANVLTF.

The chain couples TRBV7-8 to TRBJ1-3. Germline assignment: CDR1 SGHVS and CDR2 FQNEAQ. CDR3 length: 13 residues. This CDR3 is CASSLAHGNTIYF. The full variable domain, rest sourced from reference TRBV7-8 and TRBJ1-3, is GAGVSQSPRYKVAKRGQDVALRCDPISGHVSLFWYQQALGQGPEFLTYFQNEAQLDKSGLPSDRFFAERPEGSVSTLKIQRTQQEDSAVYLCASSLAHGNTIYFGEGSWLTVV.

The chain uses TRBV29-1 and TRBJ2-1; the D gene TCRdb calls, TRBD1, cannot be checked with no DNA. Germline V gives CDR1 SQVTM, CDR2 ANQGSEA. The CDR3 consists of 11 residues. This chain's CDR3 is CSVQEGGFGFF.

The CDR3 is CASSLGQGGKYEQYF. The chain couples TRBV9 to TRBJ2-7; TCRdb outputs TRBD1, but without DNA this stays unchecked. The CDR3 length is 15 residues. CDR1 is SGDLS and CDR2 is YYNGEE in the germline V gene.

The chain uses TRBV5-5 and TRBJ2-7; TCRdb picks TRBD1, but there is no DNA to check that call. CDR3 size: 11 residues. Per the germline V gene, CDR1 is SGHKS and CDR2 is YYEKEE (reference sequence). The CDR3 reads CASRTGTEQYF. Using reference TRBV5-5 and TRBJ2-7 for the parts outside the CDR3, the full variable domain is DAGVTQSPTHLIKTRGQQVTLRCSPISGHKSVSWYQQVLGQGPQFIFQYYEKEERGRGNFPDRFSARQFPNYSSELNVNALLLGDSALYLCASRTGTEQYFGPGTRLTVT.

The chain couples TRBV9 to TRBJ1-2; TCRdb designates TRBD1, a call that cannot be tested without DNA. The CDR3 has 12 amino acids. The germline V gene encodes CDR1 SGDLS and CDR2 YYNGEE. The CDR3 sequence: CASLGATYGYTF.